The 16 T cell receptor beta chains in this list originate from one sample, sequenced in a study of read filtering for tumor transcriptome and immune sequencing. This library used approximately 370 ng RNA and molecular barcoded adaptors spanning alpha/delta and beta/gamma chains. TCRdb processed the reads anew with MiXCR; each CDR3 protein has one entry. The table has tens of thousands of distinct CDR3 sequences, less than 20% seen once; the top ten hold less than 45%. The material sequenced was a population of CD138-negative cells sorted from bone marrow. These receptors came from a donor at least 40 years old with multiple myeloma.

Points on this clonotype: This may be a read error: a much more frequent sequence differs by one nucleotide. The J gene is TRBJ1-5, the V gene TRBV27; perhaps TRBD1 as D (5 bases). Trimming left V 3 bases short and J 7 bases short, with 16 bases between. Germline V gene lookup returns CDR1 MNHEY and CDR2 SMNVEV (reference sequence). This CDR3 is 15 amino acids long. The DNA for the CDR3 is TGTGCCAGCAGTTTCTCGAATGGGGCTGTGCAGCCCCAGCATTTT. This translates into CASSFSNGAVQPQHF.

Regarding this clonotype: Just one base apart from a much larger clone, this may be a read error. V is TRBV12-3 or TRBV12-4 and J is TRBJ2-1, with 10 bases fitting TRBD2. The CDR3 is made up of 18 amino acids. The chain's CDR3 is CASSLAGTSESSYDEQFF. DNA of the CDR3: TGTGCCAGCAGTTTGGCCGGGACTAGCGAAAGCTCCTACGATGAGCAGTTCTTC.

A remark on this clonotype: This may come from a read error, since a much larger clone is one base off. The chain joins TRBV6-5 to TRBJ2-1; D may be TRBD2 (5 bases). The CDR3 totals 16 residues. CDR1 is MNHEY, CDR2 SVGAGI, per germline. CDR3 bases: TGTACCAGCAGTCAGGAGCGGAACGGGTTTGGTCGTTGGCAGTTCTTC. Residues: CTSSQERNGFGRWQFF.

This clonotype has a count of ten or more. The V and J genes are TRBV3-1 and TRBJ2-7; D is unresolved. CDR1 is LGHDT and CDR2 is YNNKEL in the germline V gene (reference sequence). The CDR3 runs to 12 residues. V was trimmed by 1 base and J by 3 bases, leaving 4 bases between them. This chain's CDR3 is CASSQVVYEQYF. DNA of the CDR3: TGTGCCAGCAGCCAAGTAGTCTACGAGCAGTACTTC.

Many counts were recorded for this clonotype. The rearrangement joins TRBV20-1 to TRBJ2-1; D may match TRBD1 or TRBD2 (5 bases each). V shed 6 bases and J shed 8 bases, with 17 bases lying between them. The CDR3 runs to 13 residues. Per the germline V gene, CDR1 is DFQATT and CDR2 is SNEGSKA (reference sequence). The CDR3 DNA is TGCAGTGCCCCTCGTATGATGGGGGATGAGCAGTTCTTC. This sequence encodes CSAPRMMGDEQFF.

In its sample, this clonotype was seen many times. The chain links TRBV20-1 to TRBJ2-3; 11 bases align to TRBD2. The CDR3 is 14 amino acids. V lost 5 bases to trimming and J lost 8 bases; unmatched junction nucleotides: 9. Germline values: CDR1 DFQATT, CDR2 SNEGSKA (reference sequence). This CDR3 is CSALTSGARGTQYF. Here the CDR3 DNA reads TGCAGTGCTTTGACTAGCGGGGCAAGGGGTACGCAGTATTTT.

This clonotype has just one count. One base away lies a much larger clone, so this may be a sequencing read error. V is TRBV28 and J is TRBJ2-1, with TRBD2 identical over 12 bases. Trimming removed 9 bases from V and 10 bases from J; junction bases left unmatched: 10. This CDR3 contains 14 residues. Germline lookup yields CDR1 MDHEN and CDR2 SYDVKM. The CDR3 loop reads CARSLAGGPGEQFF. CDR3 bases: TGTGCCAGAAGTCTAGCGGGAGGGCCCGGAGAGCAGTTCTTC.

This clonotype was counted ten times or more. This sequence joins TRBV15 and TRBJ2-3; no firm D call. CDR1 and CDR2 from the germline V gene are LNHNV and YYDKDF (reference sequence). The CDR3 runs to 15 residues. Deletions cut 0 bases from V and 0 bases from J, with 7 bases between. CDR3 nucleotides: TGTGCCACCAGCAGAGATACCCCTAGCACAGATACGCAGTATTTT. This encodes CATSRDTPSTDTQYF. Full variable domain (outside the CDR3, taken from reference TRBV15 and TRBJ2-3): DAMVIQNPRYQVTQFGKPVTLSCSQTLNHNVMYWYQQKSSQAPKLLFHYYDKDFNNEADTPDNFQSRRPNTSFCFLDIRSPGLGDTAMYLCATSRDTPSTDTQYFGPGTRLTVL.

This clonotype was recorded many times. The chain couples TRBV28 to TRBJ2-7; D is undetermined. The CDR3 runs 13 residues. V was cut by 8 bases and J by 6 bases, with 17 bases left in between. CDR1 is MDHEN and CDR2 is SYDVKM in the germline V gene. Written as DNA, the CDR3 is TGTGCCAGCGGTGAAGACGCGTTCCCCGAGCAGTACTTC. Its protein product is CASGEDAFPEQYF.

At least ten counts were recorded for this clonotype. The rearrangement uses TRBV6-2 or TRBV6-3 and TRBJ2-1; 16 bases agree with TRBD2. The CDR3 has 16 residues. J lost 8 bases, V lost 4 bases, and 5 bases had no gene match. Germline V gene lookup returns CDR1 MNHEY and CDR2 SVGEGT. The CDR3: CASSLGLAGGVDEQFF. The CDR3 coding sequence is TGTGCCAGCAGTTTGGGACTAGCGGGAGGGGTGGATGAGCAGTTCTTC.

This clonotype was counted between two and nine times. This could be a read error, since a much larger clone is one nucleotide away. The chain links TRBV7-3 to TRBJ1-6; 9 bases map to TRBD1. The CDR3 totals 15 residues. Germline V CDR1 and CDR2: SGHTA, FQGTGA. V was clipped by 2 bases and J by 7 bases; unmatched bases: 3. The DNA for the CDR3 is TGTGCCAGCAGCTTAGGGACAGGGCCAAATTCACCCCTCCACTTT. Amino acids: CASSLGTGPNSPLHF.

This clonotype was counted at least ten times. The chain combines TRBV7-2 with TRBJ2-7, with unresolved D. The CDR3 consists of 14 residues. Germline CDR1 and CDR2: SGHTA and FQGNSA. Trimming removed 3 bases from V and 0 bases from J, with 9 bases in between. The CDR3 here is CASSFSLVSYEQYF. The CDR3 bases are TGTGCCAGCAGCTTTTCCTTAGTCTCCTACGAGCAGTACTTC.

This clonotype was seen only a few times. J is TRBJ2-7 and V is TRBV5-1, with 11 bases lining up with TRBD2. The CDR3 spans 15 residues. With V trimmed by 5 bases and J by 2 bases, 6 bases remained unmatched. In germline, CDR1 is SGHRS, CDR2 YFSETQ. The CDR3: CASREGLAETYEQYF. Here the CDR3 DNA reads TGCGCCAGCAGGGAGGGACTAGCGGAAACCTACGAGCAGTACTTC.

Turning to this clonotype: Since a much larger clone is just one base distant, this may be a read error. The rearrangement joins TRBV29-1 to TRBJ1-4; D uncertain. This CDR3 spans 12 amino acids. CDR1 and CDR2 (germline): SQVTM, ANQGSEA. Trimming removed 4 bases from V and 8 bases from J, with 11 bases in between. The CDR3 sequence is CSVGGGPEKLFF. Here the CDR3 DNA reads TGCAGCGTTGGAGGAGGTCCCGAAAAACTGTTTTTT.

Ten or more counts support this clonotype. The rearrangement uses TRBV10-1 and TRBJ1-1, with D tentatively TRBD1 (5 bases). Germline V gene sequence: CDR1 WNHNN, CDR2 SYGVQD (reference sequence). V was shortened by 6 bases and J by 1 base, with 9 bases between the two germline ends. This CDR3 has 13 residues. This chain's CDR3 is CASRGRENTEAFF. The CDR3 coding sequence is TGCGCCAGCAGGGGACGGGAGAACACTGAAGCTTTCTTT.

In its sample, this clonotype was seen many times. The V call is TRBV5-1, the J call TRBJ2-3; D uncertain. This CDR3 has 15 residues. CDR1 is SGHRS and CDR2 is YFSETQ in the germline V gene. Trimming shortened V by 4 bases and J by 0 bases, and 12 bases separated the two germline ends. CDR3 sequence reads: CASSESSSSTDTQYF. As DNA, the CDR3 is TGCGCCAGCAGCGAGTCGTCTTCTAGCACAGATACGCAGTATTTT.